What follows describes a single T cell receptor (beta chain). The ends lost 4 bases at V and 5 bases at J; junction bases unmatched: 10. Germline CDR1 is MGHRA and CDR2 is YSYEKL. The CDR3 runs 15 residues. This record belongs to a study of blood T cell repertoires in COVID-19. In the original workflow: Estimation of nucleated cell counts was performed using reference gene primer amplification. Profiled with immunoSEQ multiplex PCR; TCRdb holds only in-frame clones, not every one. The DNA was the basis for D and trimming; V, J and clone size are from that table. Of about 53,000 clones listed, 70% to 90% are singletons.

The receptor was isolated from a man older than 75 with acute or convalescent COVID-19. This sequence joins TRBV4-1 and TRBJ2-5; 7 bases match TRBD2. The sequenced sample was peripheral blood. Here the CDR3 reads CASSRGSGRGETQYF. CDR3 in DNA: TGCGCCAGCAGCCGGGGTAGCGGGCGCGGGGAGACCCAGTACTTC.